At least ten counts were recorded for the clone carrying this T cell receptor beta chain. This entry comes from a study of T cells in Graves' hyperthyroidism and ophthalmopathy. With 5 bases removed from V and 2 bases from J, the gap between germline ends came to 13 bases. The germline gives CDR1 MNHEY, CDR2 SVGAGI. This CDR3 has 14 residues. Researchers took RNA transcripts and amplified the TCR beta CDR3 regions from them. A set of HTBI primers served as the primers for a first-round RT-PCR of the TCR CDR3. One entry per CDR3 protein, called by TCRdb with MiXCR from the multiplex PCR reads. Among around 520,000 distinct CDR3 sequences, approximately 25% were seen once, and the ten largest hold roughly 12%.

This TCR derives from a woman in her thirties with Graves' ophthalmopathy. Sequencing was carried out using blood. The rearrangement uses TRBV6-5 and TRBJ2-7, with D possibly being TRBD1 or TRBD2 (5 bases each). The CDR3, as DNA: TGTGCCAGCAGTAACCGGGACGGACCCTACGAGCAGTACTTC. Amino acid sequence: CASSNRDGPYEQYF.